The clone carrying this T cell receptor (beta chain) was counted a few times. The data were obtained in a study of T cells in Graves' hyperthyroidism and ophthalmopathy. The germline CDR1 and CDR2 sequences are SGHAT and FQNNGV. The CDR3 length is 13 residues. V lost 0 bases and J lost 9, with 9 bases in between. TCR beta CDR3 region amplification was performed from RNA transcripts. An initial round of RT-PCR targeting the TCR CDR3 relied on the HTBI primer set. Each CDR3 protein is one row after TCRdb ran MiXCR on the multiplex PCR reads. The repertoire has a few hundred thousand distinct CDR3 sequences, 20% to 25% of them found once; the top ten carry around 47%.

The chain recombines TRBV11-2 with TRBJ2-1; D uncertain. The clonotype was recovered from a woman aged 70-85 years with Graves' ophthalmopathy. Sequencing input: blood. The CDR3 DNA reads TGTGCCAGCAGCTTAGAACTATCCAGTGAGCAGTTCTTC. Translated: CASSLELSSEQFF. The full variable domain, in which reference TRBV11-2 and TRBJ2-1 provide the parts outside the CDR3, is EAGVAQSPRYKIIEKRQSVAFWCNPISGHATLYWYQQILGQGPKLLIQFQNNGVVDDSQLPKDRFSAERLKGVDSTLKIQPAKLEDSAVYLCASSLELSSEQFFGPGTRLTVL.